The clone carrying this TCR beta chain was seen a single time. Clones were sequenced by immunoSEQ multiplex PCR, and TCRdb holds only the in-frame ones, with some missing. Among 66,000 or so clones listed, over 75% were seen once. This sample is drawn from a study of T cell changes during pregnancy in multiple sclerosis. V gave up 3 bases and J gave up 2 bases, with 15 bases separating them. Germline V gene sequence: CDR1 SGHKS, CDR2 YYEKEE (reference sequence). This CDR3 has 15 amino acids. This receptor was identified in a female donor with multiple sclerosis, enrolled in a pregnancy study. V is TRBV5-5 and J is TRBJ2-7; a possible D gene is TRBD2 (6 bases). The input for sequencing was CD8+ T cells from peripheral blood mononuclear cells, taken before pregnancy. The DNA for the CDR3 is TGTGCCAGCAGCTGGGTCGGATCGGGAGCCTACGAGCAGTACTTC. As protein: CASSWVGSGAYEQYF.